Below, 27 T cell receptor beta chains from the same sample are listed, as sequenced in a study of cytomegalovirus exposure and HLA in healthy donors. PCR amplification relied on 60 Vbeta primers (plus 13 Jbeta primers). Clones were read by immunoSEQ multiplex PCR, and TCRdb kept only the in-frame ones, dropping some. The sample has about 130,000 clones; more than 75% are singletons. The sample taken for sequencing was PBMCs. The origin of the receptors is a man younger than 40 in good health and CMV-seronegative.

This chain uses TRBV6-1 with TRBJ2-5, with 12 bases matching TRBD2. The J call is uncertain, as TRBJ2-7 better fits the DNA end. Germline V lookup: CDR1 MNHNS, CDR2 SASEGT. The CDR3 covers 16 residues. The CDR3, as DNA: TGTGCCAGCAGTGCCAAGACTAGCGGGAGCTCCTACGAGCAGTACTTC. It encodes CASSAKTSGSSYEQYF.

The rearrangement links TRBV5-4 to TRBJ2-2; TRBD2 agrees at 12 bases. The J segment lost 5 bases and the V segment lost 0 bases, leaving 2 bases of the junction unmatched. This CDR3 comprises 16 residues. The germline gives CDR1 SGHNT, CDR2 YYREEE (reference sequence). DNA for the CDR3: TGTGCCAGCAGCTTGGAACTAGCGGGAGGTACCGGGGAGCTGTTTTTT. This encodes CASSLELAGGTGELFF.

The chain carries TRBV6-4 and TRBJ2-2; 7 positions agree with TRBD2. After removal of 5 bases from V and 4 bases from J, the junction contained 7 bases not matched to a gene. Per the germline V gene, CDR1 is MRHNA and CDR2 is SNTAGT. CDR3 length: 15 residues. As DNA, the CDR3 is TGTGCCAGCAGTCCGGAGGGAGGGCCCACCGGGGAGCTGTTTTTT. Encoded protein: CASSPEGGPTGELFF.

The chain is built from TRBV2 and TRBJ1-2, with 9 bases fitting TRBD1. The germline V gene has CDR1 SNHLY and CDR2 FYNNEI. CDR3 length: 14 amino acids. V lost 6 bases and J lost 7; bases outside the gene matches: 9. DNA of the CDR3: TGTGCCAGCAGAATCGAACAGGGGGCCGGTGGCTACACCTTC. It yields the protein CASRIEQGAGGYTF.

The V and J genes are TRBV7-6 and TRBJ2-7; 13 positions match TRBD2. V lost 5 bases and J lost 6; bases outside the gene matches: 7. Germline loops: CDR1 SGHVS, CDR2 FNYEAQ. The length of the CDR3 is 15 residues. The DNA for the CDR3 is TGTGCCAGCAGCCCCCGGACTAGCGGGAGTGGCGAGCAGTACTTC. Translated: CASSPRTSGSGEQYF.

This sequence joins TRBV7-9 and TRBJ2-7; no reliable D call. From germline, CDR1 is SEHNR and CDR2 FQNEAQ (reference sequence). CDR3 length: 12 amino acids. Between the trimmed V and J ends, which lost 2 bases and 7 bases, there was a span of 9 bases. CDR3 DNA sequence: TGTGCCAGCAGCTTAAGCCACGGGGAGCAGTACTTC. Encoded protein: CASSLSHGEQYF.

The chain has TRBV28 and TRBJ2-7; 11 nucleotides line up with TRBD2. The CDR3 extends over 15 amino acids. Germline V gives CDR1 MDHEN, CDR2 SYDVKM. After removal of 5 bases from V and 4 bases from J, the junction contained 7 bases not matched to a gene. CDR3 in amino acids: CASSPGLAATYEQYF. The CDR3, as DNA: TGTGCCAGCAGTCCGGGACTAGCGGCTACATACGAGCAGTACTTC.

In this sample, this clone turned up once. The rearrangement joins TRBV29-1 to TRBJ2-3; 12 bases map to TRBD2. This CDR3 spans 14 amino acids. The V segment lost 6 bases and the J segment 6 bases; nucleotides outside the gene matches: 7. Germline CDR1 and CDR2: SQVTM and ANQGSEA. CDR3 sequence: CSVGTSGRWDTQYF. DNA of the CDR3: TGCAGCGTCGGGACTAGCGGGCGGTGGGATACGCAGTATTTT.

This clone was recorded once. The chain links TRBV28 to TRBJ2-7; D possibly corresponds to TRBD1 (5 bases). The CDR3 contains 15 residues. V was pared by 4 bases and J by 0 bases, with 13 bases between. The germline CDR1 and CDR2 sequences are MDHEN and SYDVKM. The CDR3 sequence: CASSSVGADSYEQYF. CDR3 coding DNA: TGTGCCAGCAGTTCGGTTGGGGCAGACTCCTACGAGCAGTACTTC.

The chain combines TRBV30 with TRBJ1-2; D is uncertain. Between the trimmed V and J ends, which lost 4 bases and 1 base, there was a span of 10 bases. Germline values: CDR1 GTSNPN, CDR2 SVGIG (reference sequence). The CDR3 spans 13 residues. CDR3 nucleotide sequence: TGTGCCTGGATGACGGAGGTTAACTATGGCTACACCTTC. Its translation is CAWMTEVNYGYTF.

This clone is a singleton in its sample. The V call is TRBV25-1, the J call TRBJ1-6; possibly TRBD1 for D (6 bases). This CDR3 has 17 amino acids. Trimming left V 3 bases short and J 3 bases short, with 15 bases between. CDR1 is MGHDK, CDR2 SYGVNS, per germline. The CDR3 coding sequence is TGTGCCAGCAGTGAGGCCCGGGGGGGGCTCTATAATTCACCCCTCCACTTT. Translating it yields CASSEARGGLYNSPLHF.

This clone was recorded only once. This chain joins TRBV4-3 and TRBJ2-1; no clear D. Germline V gene sequence: CDR1 LGHNA, CDR2 YSLEER. V dropped 3 bases and J dropped 0 bases, with 12 bases sitting between them. The CDR3 extends over 16 amino acids. CDR3 sequence: CASSQATYSSYNEQFF. DNA for the CDR3: TGCGCCAGCAGCCAGGCGACTTATAGCTCCTACAATGAGCAGTTCTTC.

On this clone: At one end, the junction sequence differs from germline, possibly due to a read error. The chain recombines TRBV7-9 with TRBJ1-1; 8 bases match TRBD1. Germline V CDR1 and CDR2: SEHNR, FQNEAQ (reference sequence). The CDR3 covers 12 residues. The CDR3 spells CSSSFPTGAAFF. DNA of the CDR3: TGTTCCAGCAGCTTCCCGACAGGGGCGGCTTTCTTT.

This clone is a singleton in its sample. This chain links TRBV6-1 with TRBJ2-5; D uncertain. With the DNA end fitting TRBJ2-7 better, the J assignment may be wrong. The CDR3 runs to 12 residues. From germline, CDR1 is MNHNS and CDR2 SASEGT. The CDR3 loop is CASSEAINEQYF. The CDR3 DNA follows: TGTGCCAGCAGTGAAGCAATAAACGAGCAGTACTTC.

The chain uses TRBV7-9 and TRBJ1-2; TRBD1 matches at 8 bases. There are 14 residues in the CDR3. The V segment lost 4 bases and the J segment 6 bases; nucleotides outside the gene matches: 7. Germline V gene data show CDR1 as SEHNR and CDR2 as FQNEAQ (reference sequence). This chain's CDR3 is CASSSPRTGNGYTF. The CDR3, as DNA: TGTGCCAGCAGCTCCCCCCGGACAGGGAATGGCTACACCTTC.

This clone has only one observation. V and J are TRBV19 and TRBJ1-4; D is ambiguous. CDR1 is LNHDA, CDR2 SQIVND, per germline (reference sequence). Trimming shortened V by 4 bases and J by 1 base, and 10 bases separated the two germline ends. The CDR3 runs 15 residues. The CDR3 DNA is TGTGCCAGTAGTAACCCGGGAGGAACTAATGAAAAACTGTTTTTT. As protein: CASSNPGGTNEKLFF. Full variable domain (remainder filled in from reference TRBV19 and TRBJ1-4): DGGITQSPKYLFRKEGQNVTLSCEQNLNHDAMYWYRQDPGQGLRLIYYSQIVNDFQKGDIAEGYSVSREKKESFPLTVTSAQKNPTAFYLCASSNPGGTNEKLFFGSGTQLSVL.

In its sample, this clone was seen a few times. The chain has TRBV28 and TRBJ1-1, with 9 positions matching TRBD1. Germline values: CDR1 MDHEN, CDR2 SYDVKM. J gave up 4 bases and V 4 bases, and 10 bases lay outside the gene matches. CDR3 length: 16 residues. CDR3 in DNA: TGTGCCAGCAGTTGGGGGACAGGGTCCTCGAGCACTGAAGCTTTCTTT. Its translation: CASSWGTGSSSTEAFF.

The rearrangement uses TRBV5-8 and TRBJ1-2; weak D call: TRBD1 (6 bases). The ends were cut back, 1 base at V and 3 bases at J, with 10 bases in the middle. CDR3 size: 14 residues. From germline, CDR1 is SGHTS and CDR2 YDEGEE. CDR3 in amino acids: CASSLRGGDYGYTF. CDR3 nucleotides: TGTGCCAGCAGCTTGAGAGGGGGGGACTATGGCTACACCTTC.

J is TRBJ2-1 and V is TRBV4-3; tentative D call: TRBD2 (6 bases). The V gene's germline CDR1 is LGHNA and CDR2 YSLEER. There are 16 residues in the CDR3. V lost 4 bases and J lost 0, with 13 bases in between. The CDR3 bases are TGCGCCAGCAGCCGATTAGCGGAAAGCTCCTACAATGAGCAGTTCTTC. Residues: CASSRLAESSYNEQFF.

The chain recombines TRBV2 with TRBJ2-3; D may be TRBD2 (6 bases). CDR3 length: 13 amino acids. Trimming removed 8 bases at V and 4 bases at J, with 13 bases between. Per germline, CDR1 SNHLY and CDR2 FYNNEI. Written as DNA, the CDR3 is TGTGCCAGCCGGGCGGGATTCGCAGATACGCAGTATTTT. Encoded protein: CASRAGFADTQYF.

The V and J genes are TRBV18 and TRBJ2-1, with D possibly being TRBD2 (6 bases). This CDR3 spans 15 amino acids. Germline lookup yields CDR1 KGHSH and CDR2 LQKENI. Trimming shortened V by 3 bases and J by 0 bases, and 9 bases separated the two germline ends. In DNA form, the CDR3 reads TGTGCCAGCTCACCGCCGGGAGCCTCCTACAATGAGCAGTTCTTC. It codes for CASSPPGASYNEQFF.

This chain connects TRBV6-5 to TRBJ1-2; TRBD1 might be the D (5 bases). CDR3 length: 13 residues. Trimming removed 8 bases from V and 6 bases from J, with 16 bases in between. Germline assignment: CDR1 MNHEY and CDR2 SVGAGI. DNA of the CDR3: TGTGCCAGCTATAAGGGGTTGGGTGATGGCTACACCTTC. Its translation: CASYKGLGDGYTF.

Concerning this clone itself: This sample includes further DNA sequences coding for the same CDR3. The chain combines TRBV7-2 with TRBJ2-5, with TRBD2 identical over 13 bases. Unmatched junction bases numbered 4, after V lost 5 bases and J lost 4 bases. Germline CDR1 SGHTA, CDR2 FQGNSA. This CDR3 is 15 amino acids long. CDR3 loop: CASSPGLAGVETQYF. The CDR3 nucleotides read TGTGCCAGCAGCCCAGGACTAGCGGGAGTAGAGACCCAGTACTTC.

The CDR3 sequence: CASSVAYSHEQYF. CDR3 in DNA: TGTGCCAGCAGCGTAGCCTATTCCCACGAGCAGTACTTC. The rearrangement joins TRBV9 to TRBJ2-7; no clear D. Germline V gene lookup returns CDR1 SGDLS and CDR2 YYNGEE. This CDR3 region has 13 residues. V lost 0 bases to trimming and J lost 5 bases, with 9 bases between them.

The rearrangement links TRBV13 to TRBJ1-2; 7 nucleotides line up with TRBD1. Germline lookup yields CDR1 PRHDT and CDR2 FYEKMQ (reference sequence). The CDR3 consists of 16 residues. V lost 2 bases, J lost 1 base, and 7 bases stayed unmatched. CDR3 sequence (DNA): TGTGCCAGCAGCTTACCTGGGGACAGTCTTAACTATGGCTACACCTTC. The encoded protein is CASSLPGDSLNYGYTF.

This clone was seen more than once but under ten times. The rearrangement joins TRBV2 to TRBJ1-1; no definite D call. V lost 7 bases, J lost 0 bases, and 12 bases lay in between. The CDR3 has 14 residues. Germline CDR1 and CDR2: SNHLY and FYNNEI. The CDR3 DNA follows: TGTGCCAGCACCTCCGGGTGGGTGAACACTGAAGCTTTCTTT. Translated: CASTSGWVNTEAFF.

The genes are TRBV13 and TRBJ2-3; 8 nucleotides match TRBD1. Germline trimming cut 5 bases from V and 0 bases from J; bases unmatched to any gene: 7. Germline values: CDR1 PRHDT, CDR2 FYEKMQ (reference sequence). The length of the CDR3 is 16 residues. The CDR3 region is CASSRTTGGSTDTQYF. CDR3 nucleotide sequence: TGTGCCAGCAGCAGAACCACAGGGGGAAGCACAGATACGCAGTATTTT.